This entry features one TCR beta chain sequence. Which antigen it targets is not known. Base qualities are not at hand, and no much larger clone is one base apart. CDR1 MGHRA and CDR2 YSYEKL are derived from the germline V gene. Trimming takes 6 bases from V and 6 bases from J, and the germline ends sit 21 bases apart. Taken from cysteine to phenylalanine, the CDR3 has 17 residues. This entry keeps only the CDR3 DNA: 51 bases, framed from base 1. Library construction relied on the immunoSEQ multiplex PCR assay. The multiplex PCR relied on a mix of 60 forward primers for TCR Vbeta segments and 13 reverse primers for TCR Jbeta segments. A multiplex PCR assay on genomic DNA amplified the CDR3 region of rearranged TCR beta genes. On the Illumina HiSeq System, the amplified TCR beta libraries were sequenced as 87-base-pair reads. Per the original workflow: A later analysis counted tens of millions of unique TCR beta chains across the 666 repertoires, and some 12 million of these chains were shared by at least two donors. Raw reads were error-corrected and collapsed into unique sequences with a nearest-neighbor algorithm that merged closely related sequences to remove PCR and sequencing errors. V, D and J gene segments were assigned by aligning CDR3 sequences to IMGT reference sequences. Each retained sequence needed at least a six-nucleotide match to both a V gene segment and a J gene segment. A rearrangement was called productive if the CDR3 had no stop codons and remained in frame with V and J, and every other rearrangement was called non-productive. Following IMGT convention, CDR3 was defined as the stretch from the second conserved V-encoded cysteine to the conserved J-encoded phenylalanine. In an earlier analysis of more than 550 of the donors, sequences lacking an unambiguous match to a single V gene segment were excluded. An earlier analysis of a few hundred of the donors classified V segments as functional when productive rearrangements were above 56.7% and as segregating when the standard deviation between donors was above 5%. A statistical classification framework was developed to diagnose cytomegalovirus status using the catalog of TCR beta chain sequences. V and J gene assignment, in a later analysis, came from comparing TCR nucleotide sequences with IMGT/GENE-DB human TR gene sequences. In a later analysis, CDR3 sequences and most-parsimonious VDJ recombination scenarios were assigned using the TCRdist pipeline. In a later analysis, every TCR beta chain was defined by the combination of its CDR3 amino acid sequence and its V-gene family, and reads without a unique V-gene family were dropped. To address suspected cross-contamination and a sequencing artifact, a later analysis removed around 600 highly shared, low-generation-probability nucleotide sequences. In a later analysis, a clonal expansion index for each public chain was calculated from normalized within-repertoire ranks of inferred template counts. A later analysis computed generation probabilities with a VDJ recombination model fitted to out-of-frame rearrangements, and checked the results against IGoR. A later analysis scored TCR-TCR, TCR-HLA and TCR-CMV co-occurrence with hypergeometric tests, applying a repertoire-size bias correction to TCR pairs. A later analysis estimated false discovery rates by permuting HLA or CMV assignments 20 times. In a later analysis, co-occurring TCRs were grouped with DBSCAN, and TCRdist sequence similarity was added when clustering was performed within HLA-allele-positive subsets. Repertoires with fewer than 30,000 or more than 120,000 public chains were left out of co-occurrence clustering, as were about 5 repertoires with anomalous nucleotide sharing. TCRdb holds this immuneACCESS table with in-frame rearrangements only. Some clones are missing; in checked studies, unresolved V genes explain under half, and the rest has no known cause. The DNA was the basis for D and trimming; V, J and clone size are from that table. This sample holds some 40,000 clones; around 50% were observed only once. The top ten constitute less than 7% of the sample.

The cohort consisted of 600 to 700 healthy bone marrow donors. At the time of sampling, all cohort members were nominally healthy, though unrecorded immune exposures were likely present. The donor was CMV seropositive and belonged to the group of some 290 seropositive cohort members. Each donor provided a peripheral blood sample, and peripheral blood mononuclear cells were used for TCR beta sequencing. The Qiagen DNeasy Blood Extraction Kit was used to extract genomic DNA from the blood cell samples. The data stem from a study of cytomegalovirus exposure and HLA in healthy donors (dated by TCRdb to between 2016 and 2019). Context from the whole study: In an earlier analysis of several hundred of the donors, roughly 300 Gb of sequence data and approximately 100 million unique TCR beta sequences from 150 million to 200 million T cells were reported. An early release covering roughly 640 HLA-typed donors comprised about 300 gigabases of sequencing data and 85 million or so unique TCR sequences. Among the roughly 400 genotyped donors, roughly 80% belonged to the genetic ancestry cluster associated with self-reported Caucasian donors. The aim of the study was to test whether cataloging public T cell receptors could identify signatures of past pathogen exposure. The study used immunosequencing to profile the T cell repertoires of approximately 690 subjects and linked those repertoires to cytomegalovirus serostatus. A separate validation cohort of 90 to 150 different subjects was used in addition to the approximately 610-subject first cohort. The study combined high-throughput TCR immunosequencing, statistical association of individual TCRs with disease status, and machine learning to predict cytomegalovirus infection status. A later analysis re-examined previously published TCR beta repertoires from about 670 donors and added high-resolution HLA genotyping to investigate patterns of TCR occurrence. The later analysis used no new phenotypic data to find candidate immune exposures, relying instead on TCR beta sequences and their occurrence across donors. To decide whether each TCR beta V gene segment behaved as functional or pseudogenic, an earlier analysis of some 600 of the donors relied on high-throughput TCR beta sequencing. Donor age, sex, ethnicity and CMV serostatus were compiled together with the repertoire data. A later genetic analysis used genome-wide SNP genotypes for about 65% of the roughly 670 donors, treating that subset as a discovery cohort. All discovery cohort repertoires had been generated on a single sequencing platform. HLA typing covered class I and class II loci at four-digit resolution. The number of typed donors differed by locus: about 620-630 for A, B, C, DRB1 and DQB1; 500 to 550 for DQA1; fewer than 610 for DPA1; and roughly 490 for DPB1. Because of strong linkage in the cohort, five DR-DQ haplotypes were treated as single units for association and clustering. Among approximately 370 genotyped donors of the cohort, an average of around 250,000 unique TCR beta nucleotide sequences was sequenced per donor, of which about 19% were non-productive. Paper-wide results and their limitations: A later analysis reported that several top co-occurrence clusters appeared linked to parvovirus B19, influenza, CMV and Epstein-Barr virus. Because some donors lacked HLA typing at each locus, the association tests relied only on the typed subset. Roughly uniform sequencing depth across donors was assumed in presence/absence analyses, although this assumption may not hold. In a later genetic analysis, a missense DCLRE1C variant was associated with V-gene and J-gene trimming of TCR beta chains, and the association was replicated in an independent cohort. In the study, approximately 160 TCR beta chains were listed as associated with cytomegalovirus. The authors suggested that the approach could potentially be generalized to other disease states and immunological phenotypes. A later analysis associated 16,951 TCR beta sequences with specific HLA alleles at a false discovery rate of 0.05. For the cohort, immune exposure information was limited to CMV serostatus. The classifier was reported to diagnose cytomegalovirus status with high specificity and sensitivity in both the original cohort and the validation cohort. A further reported finding was that TCR beta sequences accurately predicted the HLA-A and HLA-B alleles for most subjects in the first cohort. Three of the identified cytomegalovirus-associated TCR beta chains were confirmed in vitro to be specific for cytomegalovirus antigens. A later analysis found that most CMV-associated TCR beta chains appeared HLA-restricted, with HLA associations seemingly driven largely by CMV exposure. Linkage disequilibrium might explain the correlated functional status among segregating V segments, but an unknown experimental factor could not be excluded. According to a later analysis, TCR association rates differed among HLA loci, with DRB1 alleles showing the most associated TCRs and HLA-C alleles showing the fewest. Only TCR beta chains were sequenced in this cohort, and the absence of alpha or paired-chain data limited detectable features. In a later analysis, HLA-associated TCR beta chains showed more clonal expansion and lower generation probabilities than non-associated chains that were equally common. Over 15 rarely observed V segments, including chromosome 9 orphons, were excluded from the earlier analysis of a few hundred of the donors because counts were too low. A later genetic analysis reported fewer N-insertions in productive TCRs among donors in an Asian-associated ancestry cluster than the roughly 620-donor mean. Most TCR sequences were seen in very few donors, while some public TCRs were found in many individuals. Some IMGT-functional V segments, including TRBV6-2 and TRBV6-3, could not be distinguished by the 87-base-pair reads and were therefore excluded. When HLA alleles, especially DR and DQ, strongly co-occurred, TCR associations were difficult to assign to individual alleles. In an earlier analysis of a few hundred of the donors, most TCR beta V segments were observed in productive rearrangements about 90% or about 30% of the time, broadly matching IMGT annotations. The sequencing pipeline was judged likely to have produced a cluster of highly shared sequence variants as a technical artifact.

This TCR was sampled from a middle-aged woman in good health and CMV-seropositive. The sequencing sample was made of PBMCs. The chain couples TRBV4-1 to TRBJ1-6, with TRBD1 perhaps the D gene, on 6 matching bases. The nucleotides read TGCGCCAGCAGACAAATCTTTACAGGGTCGGCTAATTCACCCCTCCACTTT. It is translated as CASRQIFTGSANSPLHF.